The source of this T cell receptor beta chain is a study of T cell changes during pregnancy in multiple sclerosis (dated by TCRdb to the late 2010s). In the study overall: In women with multiple sclerosis, the researchers looked at how the T cell repertoire shifted as pregnancy progressed.

Library preparation employed the immunoSEQ multiplex PCR assay. TCRdb retrieved this table from immuneACCESS and kept in-frame rearrangements only. Not all clones are present; in checked studies, unresolved V genes account for under half, and no reason is known for the remainder. Counted in this sample were tens of thousands of clones; 80% to 90% of them appeared once. The leading ten clones occupy around 5% of the sample. As for this clone: The clone's antigen remains unknown. Qualities for individual bases were not recorded, and no much larger clone is one base off.

V has 1 base trimmed and J has 7 bases trimmed; junction bases matching no gene number 8. The CDR3 goes from the cysteine to the phenylalanine over 14 residues. Only the CDR3 region is kept as DNA, spanning 42 bases read in frame from base 1. The CDR1 and CDR2 encoded by the germline V gene are SGHRS and YFSETQ. This clonotype was obtained from a female donor in good health, enrolled as a control in a pregnancy study. The sequencing used peripheral blood, collected in the first trimester of pregnancy. This chain joins TRBV5-1 to TRBJ2-7, with 7 bases aligning to TRBD1. The DNA sequence follows: TGCGCCAGCAGCTTGAGACAGGGAGCGAAGGAGCAGTACTTC. This is translated as CASSLRQGAKEQYF.